This T cell receptor beta chain was sequenced for a study of monozygotic twins with inflammatory bowel disease. The CDR3 runs 14 residues. Germline CDR1 reads SGHRS; CDR2 reads YFSETQ. A note on this clonotype: Its antigen is unknown.

Study-level points and caveats: Neither one strong signal nor one clonotype associated with IBD was supported. Sharing of clonotypes with others was lower in IBD patients than in healthy twins, and this was especially so with disease activity.

In preparing each TCR library, 3,500 to 4,500 ng of total RNA was used. Generation of cDNA took place in eight separate reactions per sample. TCRdb re-called the 5' RACE reads; one entry per CDR3 protein, DNA not given. The sample has some 400,000 distinct CDR3 sequences. This TCR derives from a human donor with ulcerative colitis or Crohn's disease, or a healthy co-twin of an affected twin (not recorded which). J is TRBJ1-1 and V is TRBV5-1; as DNA is missing, the TRBD1 call by TCRdb cannot be tested. Input material: blood. CDR3 residues: CASRPGDMNTEAFF.